Listed here are 20 T cell receptor beta chains from one sample, sequenced in a study of cytomegalovirus exposure and HLA in healthy donors. Profiled with immunoSEQ multiplex PCR; TCRdb holds only in-frame clones, not every one. The sample holds about 190,000 clones, approximately 88% seen once. Sample: PBMCs. These receptors were collected from a man younger than 30 in good health and CMV-seropositive.

The genes are TRBV28 and TRBJ2-1; tentative D call: TRBD2 (6 bases). V lost 7 bases and J lost 4, with 14 bases in between. Germline CDR1 is MDHEN and CDR2 is SYDVKM. The CDR3 loop spans 14 amino acids. The CDR3 DNA sequence: TGTGCCAGCAAGGGCCCGGGGGTGTACAATGAGCAGTTCTTC. Translated: CASKGPGVYNEQFF.

This clone was seen only once. V is TRBV2 and J is TRBJ2-4, with 9 nucleotides matching TRBD1. The CDR3 has 16 amino acids. With 4 bases clipped from V and 7 bases from J, the junction kept 11 bases outside the gene matches. Germline assignment: CDR1 SNHLY and CDR2 FYNNEI. CDR3 amino acids: CASSAEQGARGNIQYF. For the CDR3, the DNA is TGTGCCAGCAGTGCCGAACAGGGGGCGCGAGGTAACATTCAGTACTTC.

This clone was observed a handful of times. The V call is TRBV19, the J call TRBJ1-2; the match to TRBD1 covers 8 bases. Germline V gives CDR1 LNHDA, CDR2 SQIVND (reference sequence). The CDR3 has 15 residues. The trim removed 5 bases at V and 3 bases at J, leaving 8 bases unmatched. The CDR3 here is CASSQLPDRDYGYTF. The CDR3 bases are TGTGCCAGTAGTCAATTACCGGACAGGGACTATGGCTACACCTTC. Using reference TRBV19 and TRBJ1-2 for the parts outside the CDR3, the full variable domain is DGGITQSPKYLFRKEGQNVTLSCEQNLNHDAMYWYRQDPGQGLRLIYYSQIVNDFQKGDIAEGYSVSREKKESFPLTVTSAQKNPTAFYLCASSQLPDRDYGYTFGSGTRLTVV.

The chain recombines TRBV5-1 with TRBJ1-1, with D hard to call. CDR3 length: 15 residues. Trimming pared 0 bases from V and 4 bases from J, leaving 13 bases between. Germline CDR1 reads SGHRS; CDR2 reads YFSETQ. The CDR3 nucleotides are TGCGCCAGCAGCTTGGTCTCGTCGGGTATCACTGAAGCTTTCTTT. It specifies CASSLVSSGITEAFF.

This clone was observed a few times. V usage is TRBV19 and J usage is TRBJ1-2, with 9 bases lining up with TRBD1. CDR1 is LNHDA and CDR2 is SQIVND in the germline V gene (reference sequence). J was trimmed by 6 bases and V by 9 bases; bases with no gene match: 5. The CDR3 runs 12 residues. The CDR3 spells CASSGTGNGYTF. Written as DNA, the CDR3 is TGTGCCAGCTCCGGGACAGGGAATGGCTACACCTTC.

V gene TRBV5-8 combines with J gene TRBJ2-1; TRBD2 agrees at 9 bases. In germline, CDR1 is SGHTS, CDR2 YDEGEE. J was trimmed by 7 bases and V by 4 bases; bases with no gene match: 18. CDR3 size: 18 residues. In nucleotides, the CDR3 is TGTGCCAGCAGCCACATCAGGGGGGCGGGAGGGACGTGGAATGAGCAGTTCTTC. It encodes CASSHIRGAGGTWNEQFF.

The chain is built from TRBV19 and TRBJ2-1, with TRBD1 matching 9 bases. Looked up from germline, CDR1 is LNHDA and CDR2 is SQIVND (reference sequence). V lost 10 bases and J lost 0; bases outside the gene matches: 4. This CDR3 has 14 residues. CDR3: CATGQGSSYNEQFF. Here the CDR3 DNA reads TGTGCCACCGGACAGGGGAGCTCCTACAATGAGCAGTTCTTC.

The count of this clone is one. The rearrangement links TRBV15 to TRBJ2-3, with D possibly TRBD1 on 5 matching bases. Germline V gene lookup returns CDR1 LNHNV and CDR2 YYDKDF (reference sequence). The V and J ends lost 3 bases and 4 bases respectively, with 14 bases between them. CDR3 length: 15 residues. This chain's CDR3 is CATSRFREGPDTQYF. In DNA, the CDR3 is TGTGCCACCAGCAGGTTCAGGGAAGGCCCAGATACGCAGTATTTT.

The rearrangement joins TRBV21-1 to TRBJ2-7; the table calls TRBD2, which could not be checked here. TRBV21-1 is flagged as a pseudogene. The CDR3 totals 14 residues. The CDR3 DNA reads TGTGCCAGCAGCGACCATACACTAGGGACTGTGCAGTACTTC. This codes for CASSDHTLGTVQYF.

The J gene is TRBJ2-7, the V gene TRBV6-6; D gene unclear. Germline values: CDR1 MNHNY, CDR2 SVGAGI (reference sequence). The length of the CDR3 is 13 residues. The germline V and J ends were trimmed by 5 bases and 5 bases, with 13 bases remaining between them. CDR3 in amino acids: CASSTIKPDEQYF. The CDR3 DNA is TGTGCCAGCAGTACTATCAAACCGGACGAGCAGTACTTC.

The gene calls are TRBV27 and TRBJ1-4; possible D gene TRBD1, 6 bases. V was shortened by 5 bases and J by 8 bases, with 18 bases between the two germline ends. Germline V gene data show CDR1 as MNHEY and CDR2 as SMNVEV (reference sequence). CDR3 length: 15 amino acids. The CDR3 coding sequence is TGTGCCAGCAGTAATAACAGGGTTGGAGGAGAAAAACTGTTTTTT. Amino acids: CASSNNRVGGEKLFF.

The chain has TRBV9 and TRBJ2-3; 7 nucleotides match TRBD2. With 8 bases clipped from V and 5 bases from J, the junction kept 11 bases outside the gene matches. Germline CDR1 SGDLS, CDR2 YYNGEE. The CDR3 is made up of 14 amino acids. The CDR3 DNA sequence: TGTGCCAGTTCCCGAGGGAGGGGCGTAGATACGCAGTATTTT. Its translation is CASSRGRGVDTQYF.

V and J are TRBV29-1 and TRBJ2-2, with a tentative D call TRBD1 (5 bases). Trimming removed 7 bases from V and 3 bases from J, with 15 bases in between. The CDR3 runs to 14 residues. Germline V gene sequence: CDR1 SQVTM, CDR2 ANQGSEA. CDR3 in DNA: TGCAGCGCCATGACAGAGTTGGACACCGGGGAGCTGTTTTTT. Protein: CSAMTELDTGELFF.

CDR3 in amino acids: CAISGDSYEQYF. The CDR3 nucleotides read TGTGCCATCAGTGGCGACAGCTACGAGCAGTACTTC. The rearrangement joins TRBV10-3 to TRBJ2-7; maybe TRBD1 (5 bases). Germline V lookup: CDR1 ENHRY, CDR2 SYGVKD. This CDR3 comprises 12 residues. The V gene lost 4 bases and the J gene lost 3 bases, with 7 bases spanning the gap.

Note on this clone: The same CDR3 can be traced to other DNA sequences in this sample. CDR3 region: CASSFSSYEQYF. DNA for the CDR3: TGTGCCAGCAGCTTTAGCTCCTACGAGCAGTACTTC. V is TRBV7-9 and J is TRBJ2-7; D unclear. The CDR3 is 12 amino acids. Trimming took 3 bases from V and 0 from J, leaving 3 bases between them. Germline V gene data show CDR1 as SEHNR and CDR2 as FQNEAQ (reference sequence).

This chain joins TRBV5-4 and TRBJ1-2; D call uncertain. CDR3 length equals 13 residues. CDR1 and CDR2 (germline): SGHNT, YYREEE (reference sequence). Trimming cost V 0 bases and J 1 base, with 4 bases left between them. Here the CDR3 reads CASSLDSNYGYTF. The CDR3 nucleotides are TGTGCCAGCAGCTTGGACAGTAACTATGGCTACACCTTC.

This chain connects TRBV5-1 to TRBJ1-2; D is unclear. The CDR3 is 14 residues long. Trimming removed 0 bases from V and 8 bases from J, with 14 bases in between. Germline CDR1 is SGHRS and CDR2 is YFSETQ. The CDR3 DNA is TGCGCCAGCAGCTTGGACCCGGGGTCGGAAGGCTACACCTTC. Amino acids: CASSLDPGSEGYTF.

This rearrangement joins TRBV5-5 to TRBJ1-5; D not certain. The CDR3 is 13 amino acids. The V gene's germline CDR1 is SGHKS and CDR2 YYEKEE (reference sequence). Trimming removed 0 bases at V and 6 bases at J, with 7 bases between. CDR3 sequence: CASSLEFGQPQHF. CDR3 bases: TGTGCCAGCAGCTTGGAGTTCGGTCAGCCCCAGCATTTT.

The chain employs TRBV5-1 and TRBJ2-3; D possibly corresponds to TRBD1 (6 bases). V was clipped by 0 bases and J by 0 bases, with 11 bases between them. Per the germline V gene, CDR1 is SGHRS and CDR2 is YFSETQ. The CDR3 is made up of 16 amino acids. CDR3 loop: CASSLGQDTSTDTQYF. Written as DNA, the CDR3 is TGCGCCAGCAGCTTGGGACAGGACACTAGCACAGATACGCAGTATTTT.

This clone has a single count. This chain links TRBV28 with TRBJ1-5; a weak D match, TRBD1 (6 bases). Germline V CDR1 and CDR2: MDHEN, SYDVKM. The CDR3 totals 17 residues. V lost 5 bases to trimming and J lost 7 bases, with 24 bases between them. The DNA for the CDR3 is TGTGCCAGCAGTATCCCAAGGCAACAGGGTTCCGAACAGCCCCAGCATTTT. It codes for CASSIPRQQGSEQPQHF.